This TCR beta chain was captured in a study of long-term antiretroviral therapy in people with HIV. Study observations and caveats: Relative to transplant donor controls, diversity remained lower despite increasing after ART.

The CDR3 contains 13 residues. Trimming stripped 2 bases from V and 6 bases from J, with 10 bases between. The germline CDR1 and CDR2 sequences are SGHDT and YYEEEE. Survey-level immunoSEQ v3.0 assays were run. TCRdb's table, derived via immunoSEQ multiplex PCR, lists solely in-frame clones and lacks some. The repertoire holds approximately 25,000 clones, around 90% seen once, with roughly 5% in the top ten. Every participant gave one or more pre-ART and two or more post-ART PBMC samples. Every HIV-positive participant received treatment in the United States. Remarks on this clone: The antigen is undetermined.

The sample in question was unsorted PBMCs, obtained about 4.5 years after starting antiretroviral therapy. The clonotype comes from a young man with HIV. The V gene is TRBV5-6, the J gene TRBJ2-3; possible D gene TRBD1, 5 bases. The CDR3 loop is CASSFQTADTQYF. DNA of the CDR3: TGTGCCAGCAGCTTCCAGACAGCGGATACGCAGTATTTT. Supplemented by reference TRBV5-6 and TRBJ2-3, the full variable domain reads DAGVTQSPTHLIKTRGQQVTLRCSPKSGHDTVSWYQQALGQGPQFIFQYYEEEERQRGNFPDRFSGHQFPNYSSELNVNALLLGDSALYLCASSFQTADTQYFGPGTRLTVL.